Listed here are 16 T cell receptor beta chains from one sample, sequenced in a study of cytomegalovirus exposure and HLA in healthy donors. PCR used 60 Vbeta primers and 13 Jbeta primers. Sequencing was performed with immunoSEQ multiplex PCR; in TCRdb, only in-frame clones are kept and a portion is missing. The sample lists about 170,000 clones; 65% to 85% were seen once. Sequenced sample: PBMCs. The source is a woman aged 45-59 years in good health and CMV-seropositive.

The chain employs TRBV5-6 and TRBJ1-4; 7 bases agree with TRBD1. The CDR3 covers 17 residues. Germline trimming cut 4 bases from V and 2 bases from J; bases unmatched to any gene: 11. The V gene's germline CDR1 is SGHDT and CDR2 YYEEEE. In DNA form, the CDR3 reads TGTGCCAGCAGCCCTCGACAGGGTATAGCGACTAATGAAAAACTGTTTTTT. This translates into CASSPRQGIATNEKLFF. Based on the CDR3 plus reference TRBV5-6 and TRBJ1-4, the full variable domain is DAGVTQSPTHLIKTRGQQVTLRCSPKSGHDTVSWYQQALGQGPQFIFQYYEEEERQRGNFPDRFSGHQFPNYSSELNVNALLLGDSALYLCASSPRQGIATNEKLFFGSGTQLSVL.

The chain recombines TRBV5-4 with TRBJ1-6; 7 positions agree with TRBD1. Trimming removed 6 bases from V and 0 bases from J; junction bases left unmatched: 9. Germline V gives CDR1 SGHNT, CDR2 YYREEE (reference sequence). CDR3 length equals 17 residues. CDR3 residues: CASNFRTGSSYNSPLHF. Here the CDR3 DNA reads TGTGCCAGCAACTTCCGGACAGGAAGCTCCTATAATTCACCCCTCCACTTT.

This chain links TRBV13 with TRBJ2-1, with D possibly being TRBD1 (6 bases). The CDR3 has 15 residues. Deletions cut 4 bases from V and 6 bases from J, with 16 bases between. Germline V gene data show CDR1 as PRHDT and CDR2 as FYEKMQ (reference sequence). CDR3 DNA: TGTGCCAGCAGCTCGCTACAGGGTTTTCGCAATGAGCAGTTCTTC. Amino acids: CASSSLQGFRNEQFF. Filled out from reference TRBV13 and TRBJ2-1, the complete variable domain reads AAGVIQSPRHLIKEKRETATLKCYPIPRHDTVYWYQQGPGQDPQFLISFYEKMQSDKGSIPDRFSAQQFSDYHSELNMSSLELGDSALYFCASSSLQGFRNEQFFGPGTRLTVL.

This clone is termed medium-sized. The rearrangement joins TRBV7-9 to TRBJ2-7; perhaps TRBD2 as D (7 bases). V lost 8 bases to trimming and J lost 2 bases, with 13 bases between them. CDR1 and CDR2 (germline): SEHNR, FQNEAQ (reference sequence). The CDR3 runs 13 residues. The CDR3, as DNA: TGTGCCAGCTGGGAGGGGGGAGCCTACGAGCAGTACTTC. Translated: CASWEGGAYEQYF.

The CDR3 region has the DNA TGTGCCAGCTTAGACAGGGCCCATCAGCCCCAGCATTTT. It is translated as CASLDRAHQPQHF. This chain joins TRBV21-1 and TRBJ1-5; TRBD1, the table's D call, lacks a check against the DNA. TRBV21-1 is annotated as a pseudogene. The CDR3 is made up of 13 amino acids.

In DNA form, the CDR3 reads TGTGCCAGCAGCTTAGTTGGAGGAGGGGGAGGGACAGATACGCAGTATTTT. It translates to CASSLVGGGGGTDTQYF. This chain links TRBV7-2 with TRBJ2-3, with a weak D call TRBD2 (7 bases). Germline lookup yields CDR1 SGHTA and CDR2 FQGNSA. Trimming stripped 1 base from V and 3 bases from J, with 17 bases between. The CDR3 extends over 17 amino acids. The full variable domain, with the rest looked up from reference TRBV7-2 and TRBJ2-3, is GAGVSQSPSNKVTEKGKDVELRCDPISGHTALYWYRQSLGQGLEFLIYFQGNSAPDKSGLPSDRFSAERTGGSVSTLTIQRTQQEDSAVYLCASSLVGGGGGTDTQYFGPGTRLTVL.

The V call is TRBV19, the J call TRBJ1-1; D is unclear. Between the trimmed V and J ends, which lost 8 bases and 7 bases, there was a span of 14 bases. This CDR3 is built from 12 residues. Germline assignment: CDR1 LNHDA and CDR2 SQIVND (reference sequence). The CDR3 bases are TGTGCCAGTTGCTTGGGGAGGGATGAAGCTTTCTTT. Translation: CASCLGRDEAFF.

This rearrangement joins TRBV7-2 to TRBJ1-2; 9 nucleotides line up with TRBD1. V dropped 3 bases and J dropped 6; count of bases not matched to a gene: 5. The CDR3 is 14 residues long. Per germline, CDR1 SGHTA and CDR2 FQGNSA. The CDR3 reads CASSFAGTGNGYTF. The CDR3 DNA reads TGTGCCAGCAGCTTCGCCGGGACAGGGAATGGCTACACCTTC.

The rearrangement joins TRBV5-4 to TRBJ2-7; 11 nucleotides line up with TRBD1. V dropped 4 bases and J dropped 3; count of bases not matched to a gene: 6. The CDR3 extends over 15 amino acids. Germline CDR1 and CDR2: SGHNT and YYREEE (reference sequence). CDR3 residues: CASSPPGTGGYEQYF. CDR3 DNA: TGTGCCAGCAGCCCCCCCGGGACAGGGGGCTACGAGCAGTACTTC.

In DNA, the CDR3 is TGCGCCAGCAGCTTAGGTAGCGGGGGAAACATTCAGTACTTC. Translated, it gives CASSLGSGGNIQYF. The chain carries TRBV5-1 and TRBJ2-4; 9 bases are shared with TRBD2. Germline-derived CDR1 and CDR2 are SGHRS and YFSETQ. The CDR3 loop spans 14 amino acids. V lost 2 bases, J lost 6 bases, and 3 bases stayed unmatched.

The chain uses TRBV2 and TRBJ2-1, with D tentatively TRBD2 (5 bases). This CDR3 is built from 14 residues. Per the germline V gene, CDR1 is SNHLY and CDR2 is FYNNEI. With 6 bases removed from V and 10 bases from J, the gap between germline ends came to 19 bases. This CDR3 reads CASRFPEGHMEQFF. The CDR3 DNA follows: TGTGCCAGCAGGTTCCCCGAGGGTCATATGGAGCAGTTCTTC.

The CDR3 DNA reads as TGTGCCAGCAGTCCTGGTGGGGGGTTAACCTACGAGCAGTACTTC. Protein product: CASSPGGGLTYEQYF. This chain joins TRBV28 and TRBJ2-7; D is possibly TRBD2 (6 bases). V lost 5 bases and J lost 2, with 16 bases in between. In germline, CDR1 is MDHEN, CDR2 SYDVKM. The CDR3 runs 15 residues.

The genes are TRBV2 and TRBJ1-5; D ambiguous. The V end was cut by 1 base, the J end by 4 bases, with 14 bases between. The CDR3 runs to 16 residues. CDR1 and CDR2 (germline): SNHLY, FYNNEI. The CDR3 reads CASSEEHRKLNQPQHF. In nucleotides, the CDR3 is TGTGCCAGCAGTGAAGAGCACAGAAAGTTGAATCAGCCCCAGCATTTT.

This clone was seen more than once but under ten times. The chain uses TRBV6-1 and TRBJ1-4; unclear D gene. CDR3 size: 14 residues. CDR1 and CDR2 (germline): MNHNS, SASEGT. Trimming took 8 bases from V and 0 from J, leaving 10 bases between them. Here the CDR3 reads CASSQISTNEKLFF. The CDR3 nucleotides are TGTGCCAGCTCACAGATCTCAACTAATGAAAAACTGTTTTTT.

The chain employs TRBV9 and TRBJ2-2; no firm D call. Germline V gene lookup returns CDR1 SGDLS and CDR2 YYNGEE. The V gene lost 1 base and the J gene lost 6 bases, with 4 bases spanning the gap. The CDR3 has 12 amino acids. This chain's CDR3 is CASSVLAGELFF. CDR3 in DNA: TGTGCCAGCAGCGTACTAGCCGGGGAGCTGTTTTTT.

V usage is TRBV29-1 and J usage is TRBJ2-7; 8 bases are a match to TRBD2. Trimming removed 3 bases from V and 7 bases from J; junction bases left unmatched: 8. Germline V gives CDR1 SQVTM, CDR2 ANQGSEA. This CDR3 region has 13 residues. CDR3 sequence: CSVDGTRTREQYF. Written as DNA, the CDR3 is TGCAGCGTTGATGGGACTAGGACGCGGGAGCAGTACTTC.